This is a list of T cell receptor beta chains from one sample in a study of siplizumab effects on memory and regulatory T cells. Produced via immunoSEQ multiplex PCR; TCRdb's table is partial and in-frame only. This table has fewer than 30,000 clones, approximately 82% appearing once. Source material: memory CD4+ T cells sorted from blood. These receptors were obtained from a human donor in good health. CDR3s include the opening cysteine and the closing phenylalanine or tryptophan. Each record gives: V gene, D gene, clone size, J gene, CDR3 protein, CDR3 DNA. D genes are given only for firm matches. The size entry is marked missing in some rows and otherwise reads once, few, many or a size class.

V gene: TRBV4-1
D gene: .
clone size: .
J gene: TRBJ1-3
CDR3 protein: CASSHSLGGRPSDTIYF
CDR3 DNA: TGCGCCAGCAGCCACTCCCTAGGGGGACGGCCTTCTGACACCATATATTTT

V gene: TRBV18
D gene: .
clone size: .
J gene: TRBJ2-2
CDR3 protein: CASSLPGRNTGELFF
CDR3 DNA: TGTGCCAGCTCATTACCGGGACGCAACACCGGGGAGCTGTTTTTT

V gene: TRBV5-1
D gene: .
clone size: .
J gene: TRBJ2-7
CDR3 protein: CASSLVSSYEQYF
CDR3 DNA: TGCGCCAGCAGCTTGGTTAGCTCCTACGAGCAGTACTTC

V gene: TRBV9
D gene: .
clone size: .
J gene: TRBJ2-5
CDR3 protein: CASSVDREETQYF
CDR3 DNA: TGTGCCAGCAGCGTAGACAGGGAAGAGACCCAGTACTTC

V gene: TRBV5-6
D gene: .
clone size: once
J gene: TRBJ1-2
CDR3 protein: CASSLDRFGYGYTF
CDR3 DNA: TGTGCCAGCAGCTTGGACAGGTTTGGGTATGGCTACACCTTC

V gene: TRBV11-2
D gene: TRBD1
clone size: .
J gene: TRBJ1-4
CDR3 protein: CASTSQTGLNEKLFF
CDR3 DNA: TGTGCCAGCACCTCACAGACAGGGCTAAATGAAAAACTGTTTTTT

V gene: TRBV28
D gene: .
clone size: .
J gene: TRBJ2-6
CDR3 protein: CASSLQGSGANVLTF
CDR3 DNA: TGTGCCAGCAGTCTCCAGGGATCTGGGGCCAACGTCCTGACTTTC

V gene: TRBV5-1
D gene: TRBD1
clone size: .
J gene: TRBJ2-2
CDR3 protein: CASSLVRGSTGELFF
CDR3 DNA: TGCGCCAGCAGCCTGGTCAGGGGGTCAACCGGGGAGCTGTTTTTT

V gene: TRBV2
D gene: .
clone size: once
J gene: TRBJ2-5
CDR3 protein: CATKYQETQYF
CDR3 DNA: TGTGCCACAAAGTACCAAGAGACCCAGTACTTC

V gene: TRBV6-5
D gene: .
clone size: few
J gene: TRBJ1-1
CDR3 protein: CASSGLGSQNTEAFF
CDR3 DNA: TGTGCCAGCAGTGGACTGGGGAGCCAGAACACTGAAGCTTTCTTT

V gene: TRBV7-3
D gene: .
clone size: few
J gene: TRBJ2-1
CDR3 protein: CASSLNALSYNEQFF
CDR3 DNA: TGTGCCAGCAGCTTAAATGCACTATCCTACAATGAGCAGTTCTTC

V gene: TRBV7-6
D gene: .
clone size: .
J gene: TRBJ1-2
CDR3 protein: CASSPQLTVTNYGYTF
CDR3 DNA: TGTGCCAGCAGCCCTCAACTGACGGTAACTAACTATGGCTACACCTTC

V gene: TRBV7-9
D gene: .
clone size: .
J gene: TRBJ2-3
CDR3 protein: CASSLIRDMPQDTQYF
CDR3 DNA: TGTGCCAGCAGCCTAATCCGGGACATGCCGCAAGATACGCAGTATTTT

V gene: TRBV5-1
D gene: .
clone size: .
J gene: TRBJ1-2
CDR3 protein: CASSLDQANYGYTF
CDR3 DNA: TGCGCCAGCAGCTTAGATCAGGCTAACTATGGCTACACCTTC

V gene: TRBV2
D gene: .
clone size: .
J gene: TRBJ1-5
CDR3 protein: CASSTQGGVNQPQHF
CDR3 DNA: TGTGCCAGCAGTACGCAAGGAGGGGTAAATCAGCCCCAGCATTTT

V gene: TRBV27
D gene: TRBD1
clone size: .
J gene: TRBJ1-1
CDR3 protein: CASSRDRAKNTEAFF
CDR3 DNA: TGTGCCAGCAGTCGGGACAGGGCAAAGAACACTGAAGCTTTCTTT

V gene: TRBV9
D gene: TRBD1
clone size: .
J gene: TRBJ1-1
CDR3 protein: CASSPSTGALNTEAFF
CDR3 DNA: TGTGCCAGCAGCCCCTCGACAGGGGCCCTGAACACTGAAGCTTTCTTT

V gene: TRBV4-2
D gene: .
clone size: .
J gene: TRBJ1-1
CDR3 protein: CASSHQLQGKGTEAFF
CDR3 DNA: TGTGCCAGCAGCCATCAATTGCAGGGGAAGGGCACTGAAGCTTTCTTT